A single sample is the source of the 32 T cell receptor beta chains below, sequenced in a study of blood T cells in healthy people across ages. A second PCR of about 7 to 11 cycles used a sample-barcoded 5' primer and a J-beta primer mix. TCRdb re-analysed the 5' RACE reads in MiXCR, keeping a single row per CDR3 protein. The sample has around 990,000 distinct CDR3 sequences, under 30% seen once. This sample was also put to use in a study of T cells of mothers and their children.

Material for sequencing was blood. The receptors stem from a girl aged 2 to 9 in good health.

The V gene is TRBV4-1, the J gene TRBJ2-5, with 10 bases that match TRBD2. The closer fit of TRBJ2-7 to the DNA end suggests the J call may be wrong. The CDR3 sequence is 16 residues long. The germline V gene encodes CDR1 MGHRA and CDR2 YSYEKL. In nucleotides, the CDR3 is TGCGCCAGCAGCCAAGAGTATGGACTAGCGGAATACGAGCAGTACTTC. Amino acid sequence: CASSQEYGLAEYEQYF.

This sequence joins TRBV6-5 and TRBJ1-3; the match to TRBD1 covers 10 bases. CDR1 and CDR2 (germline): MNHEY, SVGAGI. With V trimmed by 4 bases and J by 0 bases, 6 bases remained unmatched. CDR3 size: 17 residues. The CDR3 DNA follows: TGTGCCAGCAGTTCAAAGACAGGGGGCCACTCTGGAAACACCATATATTTT. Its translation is CASSSKTGGHSGNTIYF.

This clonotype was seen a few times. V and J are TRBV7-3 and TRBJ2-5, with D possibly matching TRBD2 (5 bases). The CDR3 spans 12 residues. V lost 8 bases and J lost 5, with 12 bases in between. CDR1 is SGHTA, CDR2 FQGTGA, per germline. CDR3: CASGPTGETQYF. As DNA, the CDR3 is TGTGCCAGCGGCCCAACGGGGGAGACCCAGTACTTC.

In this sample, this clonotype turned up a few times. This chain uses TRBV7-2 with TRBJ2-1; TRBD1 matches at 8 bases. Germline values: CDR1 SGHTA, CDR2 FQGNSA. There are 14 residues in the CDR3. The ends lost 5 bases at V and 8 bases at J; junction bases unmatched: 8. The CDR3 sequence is CASSPRQGFDEQFF. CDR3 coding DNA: TGTGCCAGCAGCCCGCGACAGGGGTTTGATGAGCAGTTCTTC.

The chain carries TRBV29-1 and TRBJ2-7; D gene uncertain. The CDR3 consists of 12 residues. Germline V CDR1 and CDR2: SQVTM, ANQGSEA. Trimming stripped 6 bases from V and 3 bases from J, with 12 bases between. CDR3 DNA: TGCAGCGTCGATTTGGGGAACTACGAGCAGTACTTC. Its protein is CSVDLGNYEQYF.

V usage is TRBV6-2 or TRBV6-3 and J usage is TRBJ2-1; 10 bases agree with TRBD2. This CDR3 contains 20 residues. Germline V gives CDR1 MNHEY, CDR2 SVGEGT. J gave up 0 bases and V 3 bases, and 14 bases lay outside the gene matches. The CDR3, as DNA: TGTGCCAGCAGTTATCTCTTTAGCGGGGGGCTTGCAAGCTCCTACAATGAGCAGTTCTTC. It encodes CASSYLFSGGLASSYNEQFF.

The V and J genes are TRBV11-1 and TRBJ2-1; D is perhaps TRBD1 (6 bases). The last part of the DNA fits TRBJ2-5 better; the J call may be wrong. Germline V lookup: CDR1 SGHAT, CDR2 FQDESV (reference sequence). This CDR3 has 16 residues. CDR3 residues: CASSQGHASGLETQYF. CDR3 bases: TGTGCCAGCAGCCAGGGACACGCCAGCGGATTGGAGACCCAGTACTTC.

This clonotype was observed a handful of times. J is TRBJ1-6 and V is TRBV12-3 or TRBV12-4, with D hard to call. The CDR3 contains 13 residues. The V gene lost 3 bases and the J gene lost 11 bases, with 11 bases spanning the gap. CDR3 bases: TGTGCCAGCAGTTTTGATCAGGAGCCACCCCTCCACTTT. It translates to CASSFDQEPPLHF.

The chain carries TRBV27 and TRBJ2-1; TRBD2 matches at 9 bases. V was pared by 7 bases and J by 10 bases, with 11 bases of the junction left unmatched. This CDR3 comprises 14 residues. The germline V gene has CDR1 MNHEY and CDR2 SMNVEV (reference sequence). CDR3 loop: CASMSSGILGEQFF. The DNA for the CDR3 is TGTGCCAGCATGTCTAGCGGGATCCTCGGAGAGCAGTTCTTC.

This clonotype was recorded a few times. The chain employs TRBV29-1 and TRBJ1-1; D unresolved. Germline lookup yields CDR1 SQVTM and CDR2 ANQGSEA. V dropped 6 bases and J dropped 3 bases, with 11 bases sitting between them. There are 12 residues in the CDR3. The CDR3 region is CSVVSGDTEAFF. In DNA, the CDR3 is TGCAGCGTGGTAAGCGGCGACACTGAAGCTTTCTTT.

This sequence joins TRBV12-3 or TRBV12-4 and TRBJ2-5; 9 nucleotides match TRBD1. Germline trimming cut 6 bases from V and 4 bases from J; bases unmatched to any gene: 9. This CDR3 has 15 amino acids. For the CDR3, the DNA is TGTGCCAGCAGGACACCAGGGGGACAGGGAGAGACCCAGTACTTC. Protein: CASRTPGGQGETQYF.

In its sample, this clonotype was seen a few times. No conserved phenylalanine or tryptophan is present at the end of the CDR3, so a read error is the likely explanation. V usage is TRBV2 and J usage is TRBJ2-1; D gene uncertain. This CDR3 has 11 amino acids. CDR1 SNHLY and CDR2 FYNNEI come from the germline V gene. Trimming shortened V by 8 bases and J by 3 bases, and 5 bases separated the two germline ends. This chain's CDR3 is CASGDYNEQFL. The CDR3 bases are TGTGCCAGCGGGGACTACAATGAGCAGTTCCTC.

This CDR3 is CASSYLASGDNEQFF. CDR3 nucleotide sequence: TGTGCCAGCAGTTATTTGGCTAGCGGGGACAATGAGCAGTTCTTC. The genes are TRBV27 and TRBJ2-1, with 9 bases lining up with TRBD2. V was pared by 4 bases and J by 5 bases, with 6 bases of the junction left unmatched. The CDR3 covers 15 residues. CDR1 MNHEY and CDR2 SMNVEV come from the germline V gene (reference sequence).

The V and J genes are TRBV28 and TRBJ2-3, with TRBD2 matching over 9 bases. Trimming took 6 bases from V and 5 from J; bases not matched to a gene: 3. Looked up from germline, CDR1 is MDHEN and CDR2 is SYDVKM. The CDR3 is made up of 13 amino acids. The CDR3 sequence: CASRIAGVDTQYF. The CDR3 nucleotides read TGTGCCAGCAGGATAGCGGGAGTAGATACGCAGTATTTT.

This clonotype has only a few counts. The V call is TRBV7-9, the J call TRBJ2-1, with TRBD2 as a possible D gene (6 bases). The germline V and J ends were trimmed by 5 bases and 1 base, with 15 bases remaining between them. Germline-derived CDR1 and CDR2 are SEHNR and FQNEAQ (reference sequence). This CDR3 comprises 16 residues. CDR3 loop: CASSPRAGRSYNEQFF. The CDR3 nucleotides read TGTGCCAGCAGCCCCCGGGCGGGGCGTTCCTACAATGAGCAGTTCTTC.

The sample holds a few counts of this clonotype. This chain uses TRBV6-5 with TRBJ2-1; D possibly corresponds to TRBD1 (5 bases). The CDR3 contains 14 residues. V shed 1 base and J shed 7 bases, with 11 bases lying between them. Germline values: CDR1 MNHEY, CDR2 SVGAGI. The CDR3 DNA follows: TGTGCCAGCAGTTACTTGGGGCTTGGGAATGAGCAGTTCTTC. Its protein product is CASSYLGLGNEQFF.

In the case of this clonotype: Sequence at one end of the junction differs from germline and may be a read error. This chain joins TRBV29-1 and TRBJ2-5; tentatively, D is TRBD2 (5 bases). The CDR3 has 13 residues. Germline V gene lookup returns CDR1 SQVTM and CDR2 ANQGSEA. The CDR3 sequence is CSVDYGLGDERFF. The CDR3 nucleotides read TGCAGCGTTGACTACGGGCTAGGCGATGAGCGGTTCTTC.

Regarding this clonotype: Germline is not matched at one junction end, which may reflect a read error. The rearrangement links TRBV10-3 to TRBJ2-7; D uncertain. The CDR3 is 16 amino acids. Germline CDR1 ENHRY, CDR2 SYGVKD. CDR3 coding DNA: TGTGCCATCAGCGGAGACCCCAACGGAGAAGCCTACGAGCGGTACTTC. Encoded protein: CAISGDPNGEAYERYF.

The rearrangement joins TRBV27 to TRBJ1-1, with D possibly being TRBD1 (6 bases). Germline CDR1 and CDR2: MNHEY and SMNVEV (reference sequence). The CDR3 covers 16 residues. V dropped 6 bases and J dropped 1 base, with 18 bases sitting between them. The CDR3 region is CASSLRWDTRNTEAFF. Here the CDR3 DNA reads TGTGCCAGCAGCCTGCGTTGGGACACCAGGAACACTGAAGCTTTCTTT.

The CDR3 loop reads CASSPRTSGNPDTQYF. DNA for the CDR3: TGTGCCAGCAGCCCCCGAACTAGCGGGAATCCAGATACGCAGTATTTT. This chain joins TRBV7-2 and TRBJ2-3, with 10 bases fitting TRBD2. The CDR3 is made up of 16 amino acids. The germline CDR1 and CDR2 sequences are SGHTA and FQGNSA. Unmatched junction bases numbered 9, after V lost 5 bases and J lost 4 bases.

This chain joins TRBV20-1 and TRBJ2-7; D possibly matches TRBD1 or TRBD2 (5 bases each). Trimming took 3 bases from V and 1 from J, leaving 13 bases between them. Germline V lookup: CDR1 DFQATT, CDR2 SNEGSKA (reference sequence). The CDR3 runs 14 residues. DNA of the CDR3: TGCAGTGCTAGTCTCCGGGACGGGTCCTACGAGCAGTACTTC. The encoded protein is CSASLRDGSYEQYF.

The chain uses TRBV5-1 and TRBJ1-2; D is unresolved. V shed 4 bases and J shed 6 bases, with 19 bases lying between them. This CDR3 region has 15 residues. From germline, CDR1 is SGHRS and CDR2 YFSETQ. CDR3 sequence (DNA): TGCGCCAGCAGCCGGACGGAAAGTCCGTTAGATGGCTACACCTTC. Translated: CASSRTESPLDGYTF.

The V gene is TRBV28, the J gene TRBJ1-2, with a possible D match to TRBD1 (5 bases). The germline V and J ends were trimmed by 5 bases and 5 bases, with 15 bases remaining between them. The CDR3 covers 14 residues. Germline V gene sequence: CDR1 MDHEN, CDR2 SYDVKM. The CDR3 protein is CASSLTTDSYGYTF. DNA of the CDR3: TGTGCCAGCAGTCTTACGACAGATTCATATGGCTACACCTTC.

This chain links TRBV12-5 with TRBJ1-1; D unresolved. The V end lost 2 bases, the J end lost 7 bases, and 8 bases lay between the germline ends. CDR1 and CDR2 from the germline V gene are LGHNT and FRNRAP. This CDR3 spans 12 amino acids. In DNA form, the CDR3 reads TGTGCTAGTGGTTTGTCAGGAGGTGAAGCTTTCTTT. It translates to CASGLSGGEAFF.

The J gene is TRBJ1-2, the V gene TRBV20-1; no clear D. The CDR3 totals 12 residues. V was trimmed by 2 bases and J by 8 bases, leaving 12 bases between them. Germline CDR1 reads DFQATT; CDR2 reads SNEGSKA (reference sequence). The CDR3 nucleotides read TGCAGTGCTAGAATCGGGGTGAGAGGCTACACCTTC. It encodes CSARIGVRGYTF.

CDR3 amino acids: CASSPGRGEQFF. The CDR3 region has the DNA TGTGCCAGCAGCCCCGGTAGGGGTGAGCAGTTCTTC. The V gene is TRBV3-1, the J gene TRBJ2-5, with D possibly matching TRBD1 (5 bases). The end of the DNA fits TRBJ2-1 better, so the J call may be wrong. The CDR3 totals 12 residues. Germline CDR1 is LGHDT and CDR2 is YNNKEL (reference sequence).

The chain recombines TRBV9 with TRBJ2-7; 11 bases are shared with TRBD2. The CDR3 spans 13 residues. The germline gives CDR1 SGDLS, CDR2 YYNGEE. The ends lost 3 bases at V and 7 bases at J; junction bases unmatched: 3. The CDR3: CASSERLAGEQYF. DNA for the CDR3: TGTGCCAGCAGCGAACGACTAGCGGGGGAGCAGTACTTC.

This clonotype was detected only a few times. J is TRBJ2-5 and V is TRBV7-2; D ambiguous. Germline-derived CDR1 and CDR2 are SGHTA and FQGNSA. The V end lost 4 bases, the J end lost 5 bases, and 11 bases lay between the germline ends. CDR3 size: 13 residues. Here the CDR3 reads CASSSEVYETQYF. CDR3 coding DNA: TGTGCCAGCAGCTCCGAGGTGTACGAGACCCAGTACTTC.

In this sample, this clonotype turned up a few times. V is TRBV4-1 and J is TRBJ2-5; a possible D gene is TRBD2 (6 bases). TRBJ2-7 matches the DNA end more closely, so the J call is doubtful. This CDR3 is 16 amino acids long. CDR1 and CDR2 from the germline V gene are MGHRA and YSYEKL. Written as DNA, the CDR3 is TGCGCCAGCAGCCTAAACCCGGTAGCGGTTACCTACGAGCAGTACTTC. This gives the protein CASSLNPVAVTYEQYF.

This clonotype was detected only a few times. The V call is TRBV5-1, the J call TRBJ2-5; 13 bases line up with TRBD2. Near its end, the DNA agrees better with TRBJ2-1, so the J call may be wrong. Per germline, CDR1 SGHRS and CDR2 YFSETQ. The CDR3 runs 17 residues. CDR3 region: CASSLGGTSGIGDEQFF. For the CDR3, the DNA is TGCGCCAGCAGCTTGGGGGGGACTAGCGGGATAGGCGATGAGCAGTTCTTC.

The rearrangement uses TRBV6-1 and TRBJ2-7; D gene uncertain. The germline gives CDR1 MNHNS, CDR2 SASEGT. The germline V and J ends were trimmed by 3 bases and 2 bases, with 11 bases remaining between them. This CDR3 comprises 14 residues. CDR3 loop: CASSDDITTYEQYF. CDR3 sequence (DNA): TGTGCCAGCAGTGACGACATCACCACCTACGAGCAGTACTTC.

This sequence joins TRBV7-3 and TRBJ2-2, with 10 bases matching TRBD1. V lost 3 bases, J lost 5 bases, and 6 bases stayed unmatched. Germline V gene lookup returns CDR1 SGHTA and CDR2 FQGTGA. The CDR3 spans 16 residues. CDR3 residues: CASSFPGQGGTGELFF. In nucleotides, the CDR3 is TGTGCCAGCAGCTTCCCCGGACAGGGGGGGACCGGGGAGCTGTTTTTT.